This T cell receptor (beta chain) is drawn from a study of identifying expanded T cells in peripheral blood. V was clipped by 1 base and J by 8 bases, with 8 bases between them. The germline V gene encodes CDR1 SGHTA and CDR2 FQGNSA. The CDR3 has 12 amino acids. The repertoire was sequenced with immunoSEQ multiplex PCR; TCRdb's copy has only in-frame clones and lacks some. The sample has around 70,000 clones; under 90% are singletons. General study points: Technical replicates showed approximately 1.2 changed clones; roughly two weeks 15 to 20; four weeks 19.

In the case of this clone: The antigen is undetermined.

The chain carries TRBV7-2 and TRBJ1-2, with a possible D match to TRBD1 (5 bases). Sequencing used blood. The clonotype comes from a person aged 18 to 75 in good health. CDR3 protein: CASSLEGPGYTF. The CDR3 DNA follows: TGTGCCAGCAGCTTAGAGGGACCCGGCTACACCTTC.